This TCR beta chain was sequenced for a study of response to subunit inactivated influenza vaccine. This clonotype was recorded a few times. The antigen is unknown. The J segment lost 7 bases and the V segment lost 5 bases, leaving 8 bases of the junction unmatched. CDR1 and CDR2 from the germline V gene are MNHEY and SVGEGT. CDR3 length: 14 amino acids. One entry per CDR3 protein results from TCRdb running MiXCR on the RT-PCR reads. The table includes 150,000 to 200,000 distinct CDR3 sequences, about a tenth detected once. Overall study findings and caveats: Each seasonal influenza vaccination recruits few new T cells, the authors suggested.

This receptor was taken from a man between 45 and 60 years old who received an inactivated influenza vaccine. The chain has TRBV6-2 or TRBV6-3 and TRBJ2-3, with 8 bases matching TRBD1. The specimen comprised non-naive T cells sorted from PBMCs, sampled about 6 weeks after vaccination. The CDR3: CASSGQGLRNTQYF. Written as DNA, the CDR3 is TGTGCCAGCAGTGGACAGGGTTTAAGGAATACGCAGTATTTT.